Below, 4 T cell receptor beta chains from the same sample are listed, as sequenced in a study of cytomegalovirus exposure and HLA in healthy donors (dated by TCRdb to 2016 to 2017). The library was obtained by the immunoSEQ multiplex PCR assay. A mixture of 60 forward primers for TCR Vbeta segments and 13 reverse primers for TCR Jbeta segments was used in the multiplex PCR. TCRdb obtained this table from immuneACCESS and retained in-frame rearrangements with V and J assigned. These tables miss some clones; where compared with another copy, unresolved V genes account for less than half of the shortfall, and the remainder is unexplained. In this sample the table shows under 200,000 clones, approximately 78% of which occur a single time. The biggest ten clones account for approximately 8% of the sample. Material for sequencing was PBMCs. The receptor source for this set is a male donor in good health and CMV-seropositive.

The V and J genes are TRBV4-3 and TRBJ2-1; D unresolved. The V gene's germline CDR1 is LGHNA and CDR2 YSLEER. V shed 1 base and J shed 5 bases, with 9 bases lying between them. The CDR3 length is 14 residues. This chain's CDR3 is CASSQVWADNEQFF. Here the CDR3 DNA reads TGCGCCAGCAGCCAAGTGTGGGCCGACAATGAGCAGTTCTTC.

To note about this clone: The sample contains more than one DNA sequence encoding this CDR3. The chain carries TRBV7-8 and TRBJ2-7; TRBD1 agrees at 7 bases. The junction had 1 base not matched to a gene; V was cut back by 1 base and J by 1 base. This CDR3 has 14 amino acids. Germline CDR1 reads SGHVS; CDR2 reads FQNEAQ. In DNA, the CDR3 is TGTGCCAGCAGCTTAGGGACAGGTTCCTACGAGCAGTACTTC. As protein: CASSLGTGSYEQYF.

This clone was picked up one time. This rearrangement joins TRBV18 to TRBJ2-1; D not resolved. Germline V gives CDR1 KGHSH, CDR2 LQKENI. The CDR3 length is 13 residues. V lost 6 bases, J lost 7 bases, and 13 bases lay in between. CDR3 protein: CASSPLNQNEQFF. CDR3 DNA sequence: TGTGCCAGCTCCCCGTTGAATCAGAATGAGCAGTTCTTC.

This rearrangement joins TRBV5-1 to TRBJ1-1; D perhaps matches TRBD1 (6 bases). V was cut by 0 bases and J by 2 bases, with 11 bases left in between. CDR3 length: 15 amino acids. CDR1 SGHRS and CDR2 YFSETQ come from the germline V gene. The DNA for the CDR3 is TGCGCCAGCAGCTTGGACCCACAGGGAAACACTGAAGCTTTCTTT. Translating it yields CASSLDPQGNTEAFF.